Ten or more counts support the clone carrying this TCR beta chain. Its antigen is still unknown. This record belongs to a study of T-cell memory formation after mild COVID-19. Study overall: Clusters were largely donor specific. The study, taken as a whole, reports: Shrinking CD4+ clones were chiefly CM and EM; CD8+ ones were chiefly EMRA.

One entry per CDR3 protein results from TCRdb running MiXCR on the 5' RACE reads. This sample has some 70,000 distinct CDR3 sequences, with around 17% found just once. The CDR3 totals 16 residues. Germline CDR1 reads SGHVS; CDR2 reads FQNEAQ. V shed 5 bases and J 2 bases; nucleotides not matched to a gene: 8. The sequencing input was PBMCs or a T cell subset sorted from them (not recorded which). The chain couples TRBV7-8 to TRBJ2-1, with 8 bases identical to TRBD1. The receptor was derived from an adult woman who had mild COVID-19 (a few samples of this study predate the infection). Cell type and time point are not known. CDR3 protein: CASSPSTGGTYNEQFF. In nucleotides, the CDR3 is TGTGCCAGCAGCCCCTCCACAGGGGGAACCTACAATGAGCAGTTCTTC.